This T cell receptor beta chain was recovered during a study of immune evolution from preneoplasia to lung adenocarcinoma. Regarding the study as a whole: Later-stage lesions seemingly showed higher T cell density and diversity than normal lung.

Sequencing was performed with immunoSEQ multiplex PCR; in TCRdb, only in-frame clones are kept and a portion is missing. The table includes 37,000 or so clones, 60% to 75% detected once. Germline V CDR1 and CDR2: MNHEY, SVGAGI. With 7 bases removed from V and 6 bases from J, the gap between germline ends came to 15 bases. The CDR3 runs 14 residues. Each case's diagnosis was confirmed by two pathologists on H&E. This clone was detected a few times. The antigen is undetermined. This specimen includes other DNA sequences encoding the same CDR3. This sequence originates from a person in their sixties with lung adenocarcinoma. The chain couples TRBV6-5 to TRBJ1-4; possible D gene TRBD1, 6 bases. The sequenced sample consisted of FFPE invasive lung adenocarcinoma tissue. The CDR3, as DNA: TGTGCCAGCACCTCCGCGGGGGCGGATGAAAAACTGTTTTTT. Encoded protein: CASTSAGADEKLFF.